Sequencing of this TCR beta chain was carried out in a study of T-cell reconstitution after alpha-beta-depleted transplantation in children. There are 17 residues in the CDR3. V lost 0 bases and J lost 2, with 14 bases in between. In germline, CDR1 is LGHNA, CDR2 YSLEER. This clonotype came up a few times. Antigen: not known. Overall study findings and caveats: T-cell counts and diversity at one year post-transplant came mainly from newly produced T cells. Some patients' high day-60 TCRbeta diversity was attributed to recipient cells surviving conditioning. Approximately two months post-transplant, alpha-beta T cells reportedly originated from several hundred expanded graft clones.

Preparation of the TCRbeta library was carried out with unique molecular identifiers. MiXCR, run by TCRdb on the PCR reads, gives a single entry per CDR3 protein. In the table there are a few hundred thousand distinct CDR3 sequences, 10% to 15% of which are singletons. The source of this sequence is a male patient under 18 who had a stem cell transplant for acute myeloid leukemia, so the T cells may come from the graft donor. Sequencing used PBMCs, mostly from graft donor cells, obtained 360 days after TCRalphabeta/CD19-depleted stem cell transplant. The chain uses TRBV4-3 and TRBJ2-1, with D possibly being TRBD1 or TRBD2 (5 bases each). CDR3 in amino acids: CASSQDYGGPPYNEQFF. CDR3 DNA sequence: TGCGCCAGCAGCCAAGATTATGGGGGACCGCCCTACAATGAGCAGTTCTTC.